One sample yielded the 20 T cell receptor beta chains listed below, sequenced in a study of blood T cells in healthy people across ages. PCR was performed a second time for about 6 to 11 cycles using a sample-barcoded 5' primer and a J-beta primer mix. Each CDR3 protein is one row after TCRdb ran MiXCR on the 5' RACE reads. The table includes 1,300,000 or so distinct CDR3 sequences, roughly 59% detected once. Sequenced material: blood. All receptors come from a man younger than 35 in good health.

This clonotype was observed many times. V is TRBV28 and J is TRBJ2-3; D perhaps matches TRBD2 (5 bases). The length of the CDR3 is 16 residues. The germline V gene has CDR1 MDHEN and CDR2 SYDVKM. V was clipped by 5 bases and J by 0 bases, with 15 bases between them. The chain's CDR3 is CASSLTPGLSTDTQYF. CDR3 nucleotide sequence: TGTGCCAGCAGTCTCACCCCCGGACTTAGCACAGATACGCAGTATTTT. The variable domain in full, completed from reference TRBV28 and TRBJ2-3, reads DVKVTQSSRYLVKRTGEKVFLECVQDMDHENMFWYRQDPGLGLRLIYFSYDVKMKEKGDIPEGYSVSREKKERFSLILESASTNQTSMYLCASSLTPGLSTDTQYFGPGTRLTVL.

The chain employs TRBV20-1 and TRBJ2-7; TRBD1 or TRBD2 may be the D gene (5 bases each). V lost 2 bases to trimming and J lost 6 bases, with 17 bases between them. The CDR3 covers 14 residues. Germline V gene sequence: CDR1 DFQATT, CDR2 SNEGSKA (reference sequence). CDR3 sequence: CSARTSGTSGEQYF. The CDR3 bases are TGCAGTGCTAGAACCTCCGGGACCTCGGGCGAGCAGTACTTC.

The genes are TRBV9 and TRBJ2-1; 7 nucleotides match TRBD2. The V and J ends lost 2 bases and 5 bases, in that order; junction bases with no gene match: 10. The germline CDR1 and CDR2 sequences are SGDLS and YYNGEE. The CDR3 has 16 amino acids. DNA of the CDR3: TGTGCCAGCAGCGTGGATGGCGGGAGTACCGACAATGAGCAGTTCTTC. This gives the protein CASSVDGGSTDNEQFF.

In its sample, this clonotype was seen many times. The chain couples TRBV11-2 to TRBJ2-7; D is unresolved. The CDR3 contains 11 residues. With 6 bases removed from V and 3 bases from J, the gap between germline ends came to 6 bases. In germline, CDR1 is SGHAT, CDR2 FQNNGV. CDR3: CASSSVYEQYF. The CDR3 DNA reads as TGTGCCAGCAGTTCGGTCTACGAGCAGTACTTC.

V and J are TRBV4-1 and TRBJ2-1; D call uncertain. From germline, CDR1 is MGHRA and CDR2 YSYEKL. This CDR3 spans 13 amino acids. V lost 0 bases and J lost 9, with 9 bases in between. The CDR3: CASSQEGYVEQFF. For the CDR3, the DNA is TGCGCCAGCAGCCAAGAGGGGTACGTTGAGCAGTTCTTC.

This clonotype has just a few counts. The CDR3 protein is CASSSHVEEKLFF. The DNA for the CDR3 is TGCGCCAGCAGCTCACATGTGGAAGAAAAACTGTTTTTT. The J gene is TRBJ1-4, the V gene TRBV4-1; no definite D call. Trimming took off 5 bases at V and 8 bases at J, with 12 bases between the two ends. The CDR3 length is 13 residues. CDR1 MGHRA and CDR2 YSYEKL come from the germline V gene.

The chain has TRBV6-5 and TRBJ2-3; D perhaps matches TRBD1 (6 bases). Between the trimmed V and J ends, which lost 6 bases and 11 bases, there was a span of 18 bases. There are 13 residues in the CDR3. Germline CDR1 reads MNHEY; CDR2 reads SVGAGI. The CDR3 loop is CASRKGERNEQYF. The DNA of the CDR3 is TGTGCCAGCAGGAAGGGGGAACGGAACGAGCAGTATTTT.

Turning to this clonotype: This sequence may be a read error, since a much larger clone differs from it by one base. In DNA form, the CDR3 reads TGTGCCAGCGCACCACAGACCACCGGGGAGCTGTTTTTT. Its protein is CASAPQTTGELFF. This rearrangement joins TRBV18 to TRBJ2-2; D not certain. Germline V gene lookup returns CDR1 KGHSH and CDR2 LQKENI. The CDR3 sequence is 13 residues long.

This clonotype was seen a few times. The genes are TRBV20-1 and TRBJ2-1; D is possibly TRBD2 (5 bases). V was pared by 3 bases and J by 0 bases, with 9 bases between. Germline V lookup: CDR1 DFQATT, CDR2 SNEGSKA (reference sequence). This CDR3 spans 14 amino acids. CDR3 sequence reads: CSASRRASYNEQFF. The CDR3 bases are TGCAGTGCTAGTCGGCGGGCCTCCTACAATGAGCAGTTCTTC.

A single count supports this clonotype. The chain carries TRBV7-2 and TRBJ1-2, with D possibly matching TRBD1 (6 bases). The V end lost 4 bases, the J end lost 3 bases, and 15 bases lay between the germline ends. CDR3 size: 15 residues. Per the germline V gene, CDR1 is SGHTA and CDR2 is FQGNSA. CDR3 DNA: TGTGCCAGCAGCTCCTCGACAGGTCGAGACTATGGCTACACCTTC. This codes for CASSSSTGRDYGYTF.

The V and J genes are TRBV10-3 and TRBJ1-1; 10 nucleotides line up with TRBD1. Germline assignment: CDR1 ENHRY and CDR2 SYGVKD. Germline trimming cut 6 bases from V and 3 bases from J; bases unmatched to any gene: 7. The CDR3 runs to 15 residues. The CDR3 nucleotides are TGTGCCATCAGCCCCGGGACAGGGGCTCACACTGAAGCTTTCTTT. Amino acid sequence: CAISPGTGAHTEAFF.

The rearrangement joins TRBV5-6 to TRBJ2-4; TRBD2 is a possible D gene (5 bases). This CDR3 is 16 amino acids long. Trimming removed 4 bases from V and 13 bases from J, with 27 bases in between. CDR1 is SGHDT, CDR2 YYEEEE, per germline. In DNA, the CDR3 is TGTGCCAGCAGCCCCACAGACGGGCACTCGATGGGAGAGCAGTACTTC. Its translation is CASSPTDGHSMGEQYF.

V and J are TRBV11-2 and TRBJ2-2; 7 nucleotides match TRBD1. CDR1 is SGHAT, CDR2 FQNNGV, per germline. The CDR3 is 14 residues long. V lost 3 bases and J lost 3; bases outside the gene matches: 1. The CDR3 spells CASSFTGDTGELFF. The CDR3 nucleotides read TGTGCCAGCAGCTTTACAGGGGACACCGGGGAGCTGTTTTTT.

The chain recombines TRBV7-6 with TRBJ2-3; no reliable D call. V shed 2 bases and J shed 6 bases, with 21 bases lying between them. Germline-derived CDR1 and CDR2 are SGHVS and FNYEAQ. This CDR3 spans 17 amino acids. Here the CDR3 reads CASSLNRFPVGGDTQYF. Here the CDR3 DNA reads TGTGCCAGCAGCTTAAACCGTTTTCCCGTAGGTGGGGATACGCAGTATTTT. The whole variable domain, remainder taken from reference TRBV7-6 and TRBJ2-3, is GAGVSQSPRYKVTKRGQDVALRCDPISGHVSLYWYRQALGQGPEFLTYFNYEAQQDKSGLPNDRFSAERPEGSISTLTIQRTEQRDSAMYRCASSLNRFPVGGDTQYFGPGTRLTVL.

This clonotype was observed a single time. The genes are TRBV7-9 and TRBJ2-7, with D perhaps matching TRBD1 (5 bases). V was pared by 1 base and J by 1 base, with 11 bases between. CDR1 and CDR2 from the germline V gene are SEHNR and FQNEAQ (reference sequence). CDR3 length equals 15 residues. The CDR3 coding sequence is TGTGCCAGCAGCTTAGGGACATTCCAATCCTACGAGCAGTACTTC. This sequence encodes CASSLGTFQSYEQYF.

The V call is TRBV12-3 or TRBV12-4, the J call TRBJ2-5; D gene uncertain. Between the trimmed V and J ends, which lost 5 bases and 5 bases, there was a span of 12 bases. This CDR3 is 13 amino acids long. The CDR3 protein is CASSRLGYETQYF. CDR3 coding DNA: TGTGCCAGCAGTAGGTTGGGGTACGAGACCCAGTACTTC.

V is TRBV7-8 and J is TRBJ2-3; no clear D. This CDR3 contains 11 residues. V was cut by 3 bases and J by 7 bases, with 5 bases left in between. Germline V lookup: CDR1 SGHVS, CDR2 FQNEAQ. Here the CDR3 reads CASSFDYTQYF. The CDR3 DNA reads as TGTGCCAGCAGCTTTGACTATACGCAGTATTTT.

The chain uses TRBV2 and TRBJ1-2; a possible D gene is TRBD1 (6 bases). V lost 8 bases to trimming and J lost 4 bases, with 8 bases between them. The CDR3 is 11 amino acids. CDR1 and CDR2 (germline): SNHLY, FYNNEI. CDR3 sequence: CASGTPYGYTF. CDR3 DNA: TGTGCCAGCGGGACACCCTATGGCTACACCTTC.

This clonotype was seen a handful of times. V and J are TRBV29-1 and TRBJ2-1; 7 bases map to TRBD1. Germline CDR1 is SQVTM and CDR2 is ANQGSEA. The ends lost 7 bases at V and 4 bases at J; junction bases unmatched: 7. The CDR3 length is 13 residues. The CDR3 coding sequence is TGCAGCGGGACCTTGGACAGGTACAATGAGCAGTTCTTC. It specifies CSGTLDRYNEQFF.

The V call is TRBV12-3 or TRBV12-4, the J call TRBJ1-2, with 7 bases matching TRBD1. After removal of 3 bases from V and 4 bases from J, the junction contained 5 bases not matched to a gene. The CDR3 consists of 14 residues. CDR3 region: CASSFQGGPYGYTF. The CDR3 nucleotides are TGTGCCAGCAGTTTTCAAGGGGGCCCCTATGGCTACACCTTC.